This record looks at one TCR beta chain sequence and its context. The primer mix had 60 Vbeta and 13 Jbeta primers. The method was immunoSEQ multiplex PCR; TCRdb's version includes in-frame clones alone and lacks a portion of them. The top ten hold about 2% of the sample, which has about 170,000 clones, about 85% seen once. This CDR3 is 16 amino acids long. Germline V gene lookup returns CDR1 LGHNA and CDR2 YNFKEQ. With V trimmed by 0 bases and J by 4 bases, 7 bases remained unmatched. These data belong to a study of cytomegalovirus exposure and HLA in healthy donors. The chain carries TRBV4-2 and TRBJ2-7, with 9 positions matching TRBD1. The sequenced sample consisted of PBMCs. This clonotype was sampled from a man younger than 35 in good health and CMV-seropositive. CDR3 sequence: CASSQDQIGQGYEQYF. CDR3 nucleotides: TGTGCCAGCAGCCAAGATCAGATAGGACAGGGGTACGAGCAGTACTTC.